Listed below are T cell receptor beta chains from one sample, sequenced in a study of CD8+CD57+ T cells in acquired aplastic anemia. TCRdb reanalysed the reads using MiXCR and keeps one entry per CDR3 protein. The data hold 250,000 to 350,000 distinct CDR3 sequences, with around 60% observed a single time. Sequenced material: sorted CD4+, CD8+, or CD8+CD57+ T cells (not recorded which) from PBMCs. The origin of the receptors is a human donor with severe aplastic anemia or a healthy control (not recorded which). Both conserved end residues are part of each CDR3. A D gene is named only where the DNA matches it firmly. Expanded clones get a size class; other rows say once, few or many, or leave the size out.

TRBJ2-2	14	-	TRBV29-1	TRBD2	TGCAGCGTTTTTCTAGCGGAGAACACCGGGGAGCTGTTTTTT	CSVFLAENTGELFF
TRBJ2-7	14	-	TRBV19	-	TGTGCCAGCCTCAAACTGGGATTTCTTGACGAGCAGTACTTC	CASLKLGFLDEQYF
TRBJ2-3	12	-	TRBV20-1	TRBD1	TGCAGTGCTAAGGGGGCGGCAGATACGCAGTATTTT	CSAKGAADTQYF
TRBJ1-2	12	-	TRBV25-1	-	TGTGCCAGCAGTTTCGTCAGGGATGGCTACACCTTC	CASSFVRDGYTF
TRBJ1-2	16	-	TRBV14	TRBD1	TGTGCCAGCAGTAAATCTCCGGGACAGGGGGCCGGAGGCTACACCTTC	CASSKSPGQGAGGYTF
TRBJ1-1	13	few	TRBV7-6	-	TGTGCCAGCAGCCAAGACCTGAACACTGAAGCTTTCTTT	CASSQDLNTEAFF
TRBJ1-2	13	-	TRBV9	-	TGTGCCAGCAGCCCTCACGAAAGCTATGGCTACACCTTC	CASSPHESYGYTF
TRBJ1-2	15	-	TRBV5-1	-	TGCGCCAGCAATGCAGGGGTCCACCGGGTAGAGGGCTACACCTTC	CASNAGVHRVEGYTF
TRBJ1-6	14	-	TRBV15	-	TGTGCCACCAGCAGAGATAGACAGTCGGGGCCCCTCCACTTT	CATSRDRQSGPLHF
TRBJ2-3	13	many	TRBV6-1	-	TGTGCCAGCAGTGAACAGGTGGCAGATACGCAGTATTTT	CASSEQVADTQYF
TRBJ1-2	12	many	TRBV25-1	-	TGTGCCAGCAGTGACCCCCCGGATGGCTACACCTTC	CASSDPPDGYTF
TRBJ2-5	14	few	TRBV20-1	-	TGCAGTGCTAGAGTTGCAGGCCGGCAAGAGACCCAGTACTTC	CSARVAGRQETQYF
TRBJ2-7	15	-	TRBV7-9	TRBD2	TGTGCCAGCAGCCCCCGACTAGCGGGGTTCTACGAGCAGTACTTC	CASSPRLAGFYEQYF
TRBJ1-5	18	-	TRBV6-6	-	TGTGCCAGCACCTCGGGAGGGACGGCTATCGGAAGCAATCAGCCCCAGCATTTT	CASTSGGTAIGSNQPQHF
TRBJ1-3	15	-	TRBV9	-	TGTGCCAGCAGCCCCCAAGGGGGTTCTGGAAACACCATATATTTT	CASSPQGGSGNTIYF
TRBJ2-7	13	-	TRBV20-1	-	TGCAATGCCCATGTGGGCTCAACCTACGAGCAGTACTTC	CNAHVGSTYEQYF
TRBJ2-1	16	few	TRBV6-4	-	TGTGCCAGCAGTGACCGATGGCAGGGAGGAGACAATGAGCAGTTCTTC	CASSDRWQGGDNEQFF
TRBJ2-7	16	-	TRBV7-9	TRBD1	TGTGCCAGCAGCCGTAGTGACAGGGGAGATAAGGACGGACAGTACTTC	CASSRSDRGDKDGQYF
TRBJ2-1	14	few	TRBV28	-	TGTGCCAGCAGTTTCTTGGACAAGCTAAATGAGCAGTTCTTC	CASSFLDKLNEQFF
TRBJ1-6	11	many	TRBV12-3/TRBV12-4	-	TGTGCCAGTAGAGGGAATTCACCCCTCCACTTT	CASRGNSPLHF
TRBJ2-7	13	many	TRBV6-5	-	TGTGCCAGCAGTAGCCCGACGGGATACGAGCAGTACTTC	CASSSPTGYEQYF
TRBJ2-7	14	many	TRBV7-9	-	TGTGCCAGCAGCTTAGGAGCGGTCAGCTACGAGCAGTACTTC	CASSLGAVSYEQYF
TRBJ1-6	16	few	TRBV2	-	TGTGCCAGCAGTGAATCGGCACCTTTAGGTTTTGTACTCCTCCACTTT	CASSESAPLGFVLLHF
TRBJ2-2	18	few	TRBV6-5	-	TGTGCCAGCCACCCGACCCTCAGATTAGGGGCTAGCACCGGGGAGCTGTTTTTT	CASHPTLRLGASTGELFF
TRBJ2-3	15	-	TRBV19	-	TGTGCCAGTAGTATTGGGGGCGGGGGCACAGATACGCAGTATTTT	CASSIGGGGTDTQYF
TRBJ2-1	12	-	TRBV7-2	-	TGTGCCAGCAGCCGCCCGAGGGGTGAGCAGTTCTTC	CASSRPRGEQFF
TRBJ2-7	14	few	TRBV7-3	-	TGTGCCAGCACCGACTCGGGTGGGACCTACGAGCAGTACTTC	CASTDSGGTYEQYF
TRBJ2-1	16	-	TRBV2	TRBD1	TGTGCCAGCAGTGCCATTAGGGACAGGGGCTACAATGAGCAGTTCTTC	CASSAIRDRGYNEQFF
TRBJ2-7	12	-	TRBV29-1	-	TGCAGCGTTGAAGGCACGGCGGCCGAGCAGTACTTC	CSVEGTAAEQYF
TRBJ2-7	14	few	TRBV7-2	-	TGTGCCAGCAGCTTAGCCCCGACAGGTTCCGAGCAGTACTTC	CASSLAPTGSEQYF
TRBJ2-3	18	-	TRBV7-2	TRBD1	TGTGCCAGCAGCAAATTCCCCCGACAGGGGGCGCAACCAGATACGCAGTATTTT	CASSKFPRQGAQPDTQYF